This T cell receptor beta chain was found in a study of T cells in Graves' hyperthyroidism and ophthalmopathy (dated by TCRdb to between 2018 and 2020). Regarding the study in general: Peripheral blood samples were taken at initial diagnosis, before any treatment was given. TCR Vbeta CDR3 sequencing of fewer than 150 peripheral blood samples (approximately 44 ophthalmopathy, about 80 hyperthyroidism and around 17 progressor patients) is reported in the paper. The roughly 90 discovery patients were divided at random into training and test sets in a 7:3 ratio. After sampling, hyperthyroidism patients received methimazole starting at 30 mg daily, and ophthalmopathy patients received high-dose intravenous methylprednisolone. In several Graves' hyperthyroidism patients, the study also compared T-cell repertoires from thyroid tissue with T-cell repertoires from blood. Prospective prediction of ophthalmopathy was tested in an independent validation cohort consisting of fewer than 20 hyperthyroidism patients and some 17 patients who later progressed to ophthalmopathy. A discovery cohort of roughly 100 patients, approximately 44 with Graves' ophthalmopathy and about 60 with stable Graves' hyperthyroidism, was used to find distinguishing TCR V-J signatures. The research as a whole found: Blood samples also contained most of the expanded thyroid clonotypes (frequency above 0.001), which suggests that blood repertoires may reflect thyroid immune responses. In validation, the model predicted progression to ophthalmopathy with approximately 71% sensitivity and 72% to 75% specificity, a median of about 6 months before onset. A 13 V-J signature model separated ophthalmopathy from stable hyperthyroidism, with roughly 88% sensitivity and 81.08% specificity in cross-validation and 80%/75% in testing. Sample size was not statistically predetermined, and investigators were not blinded to group allocation.

Regarding this clonotype: Its antigen has not been determined. No base qualities exist here, and no much larger clone lies one base off it.

In the germline V gene, CDR1 corresponds to SGHVS and CDR2 to FQNEAQ. Measured from the cysteine to the phenylalanine, the CDR3 is 15 residues long. Only the CDR3 region is kept as DNA, spanning 45 bases read in frame from base 1. The junction shows trimming of 1 base on V and 8 bases on J, plus 14 bases between the germline ends. The TCR beta CDR3 regions were amplified from RNA transcripts. A first-round RT-PCR of the TCR CDR3 used the HTBI primer set with the Qiagen OneStep RT-PCR kit. Libraries were constructed in a second round of multiplex PCR, after which size selection and purification were performed. Sequencing of the libraries was done on an Illumina HiSeq2000 using paired-end 100 bp reads. Regarding the original processing steps: SOAPnuke was used to process the raw data, removing reads that contained adapters or uncalled bases, had a mean Phred below 15, or lacked an exact match to the constant primer or identifier. High-quality paired reads were merged with COPE v1.2.5, and unique nucleotide sequences were defined as clonotypes. MiTCR v1.1 was used to align the clonotypes against IMGT TRBV, TRBD and TRBJ reference segments. Analysis was restricted to V-J combinations with a frequency above 0.0001, which covered about 99% of repertoires. The TCS score was defined as the ratio of F50 (clonal expansion) to E x V (chaos), calculated using BLOSUM62-based TCRdist between CDR3 peptides within each V-J. Welch's t-statistics and random forest reduced some 510 V-J features to 13, which were used in a naive Bayes classifier (R e1071). Thyroid-blood repertoire similarity was quantified with the Morisita-Horn index. TCRdb trimmed the raw reads at Q25, called clones with MiXCR and kept productive beta chains. Rows matching on CDR3 protein sequence are summarized as one entry with the most common DNA and genes. These V and J calls are TCRdb output, not the study's own analysis. This sample is represented by about 840,000 distinct CDR3 sequences; more than 30% of them were singletons. About 8.9% of the sample goes to the ten largest clones.

Stable Graves' hyperthyroidism was defined as no progression to ophthalmopathy during 18 months of follow-up. The hyperthyroidism patients were between 18 and 65 years old and newly diagnosed, with a disease duration of less than 2 months. Any patient with an uncontrolled infection, another autoimmune disease, pregnancy or lactation was excluded. Diagnoses were established on the basis of clinical symptoms, serum thyroxine and TRAb, thyroid ultrasound, and orbital computed tomography. PBMCs were isolated from 7.5 to 10 ml of fresh peripheral blood by Ficoll-Paque density gradient centrifugation. Total RNA was extracted with Trizol reagent, and quality was checked on an Agilent 2100 Bioanalyzer.

This receptor chain uses TRBV7-8 and TRBJ1-4, and possibly TRBD1, on 5 matching bases. The sequence derives from a man younger than 35 with Graves' hyperthyroidism. Sequencing used blood. The CDR3 region has the sequence CASSLDSGVGEKLFF. The DNA sequence reads TGTGCCAGCAGCTTAGATTCGGGGGTAGGGGAAAAACTGTTTTTT.